The rows below give T cell receptor beta chains drawn from one sample of a study of cytomegalovirus exposure and HLA in healthy donors. Method: immunoSEQ multiplex PCR; TCRdb's copy keeps in-frame clones and lacks some. The sample has about 130,000 clones, 75% to 85% seen once. The source material was PBMCs. All receptors come from a male donor in good health and CMV-seronegative. The CDR3 runs from the conserved cysteine through the conserved F or W. A D gene is named only where the DNA matches it firmly. Clone size is given for some rows only: seen once, a few or many times, or a class if the clone is expanded.

v_call	j_call	clone_size	d_call	cdr3_nt	cdr3_aa
TRBV9	TRBJ2-7	NA	TRBD1	TGTGCCAGCAGCCCCCTCGGGACAGGTTCCTACGAGCAGTACTTC	CASSPLGTGSYEQYF
TRBV6-5	TRBJ1-6	NA	NA	TGTGCCAGCAGTTACTCCTTCGGGTCACCCCTCCACTTT	CASSYSFGSPLHF
TRBV27	TRBJ1-1	NA	NA	TGTGCCAGCAGTTTGTCTTGGACTGCCATGAACACTGAAGCTTTCTTT	CASSLSWTAMNTEAFF
TRBV6-1	TRBJ2-1	NA	NA	TGTGCCAGCAGTGAACAGGGCAGTTACAATGAGCAGTTCTTC	CASSEQGSYNEQFF
TRBV11-3	TRBJ2-7	few	NA	TGTGCCAGCAGCAGACGAGCGTCGGGGTGGCTGTACGAGCAGTACTTC	CASSRRASGWLYEQYF
TRBV30	TRBJ2-7	NA	TRBD1	TGTGCCTGGAGTGTGGCCTGGGGACAGGGTACCTACGAGCAGTACTTC	CAWSVAWGQGTYEQYF
TRBV27	TRBJ2-7	NA	NA	TGTGCCAGCGCACCCAATGGGGCAGATCCCTACGAGCAGTACTTC	CASAPNGADPYEQYF
TRBV28	TRBJ1-2	few	TRBD1	TGTGCCAGCAGTTTATCGCTGACAGGGATGGGCTACACCTTC	CASSLSLTGMGYTF
TRBV30	TRBJ2-6	few	NA	TGTGCCTGGAGTGTAGGGGAGGCTGGGGCCAACGTCCTGACTTTC	CAWSVGEAGANVLTF
TRBV10-2	TRBJ2-7	NA	TRBD1	TGCGCCAGCAGAGACACCGGACAGGGGTTCTACGAGCAGTACTTC	CASRDTGQGFYEQYF
TRBV4-2	TRBJ2-3	few	TRBD1	TGTGCCAGCAGCCAGGGACAGGGACGCACAGATACGCAGTATTTT	CASSQGQGRTDTQYF
TRBV6-5	TRBJ1-2	NA	NA	TGTGCCACCGCCGGATCCGAGGGATATGGCTACACCTTC	CATAGSEGYGYTF
TRBV2	TRBJ1-1	few	NA	TGTGCCAGCAGTACTTACACTGAAGCTTTCTTT	CASSTYTEAFF
TRBV27	TRBJ1-5	NA	NA	TGTGCCAGCAGGCCCGTGAACCCACACGATCAGCCCCAGCATTTT	CASRPVNPHDQPQHF
TRBV11-2	TRBJ1-4	few	NA	TGTGCCAGCAGCTCCTCAGGGGCAACTAATGAAAAACTGTTTTTT	CASSSSGATNEKLFF
TRBV6-5	TRBJ2-2	NA	TRBD1	TGTGCCAGCAGTTACCAGGGGGCGGTCACCGGGGAGCTGTTTTTT	CASSYQGAVTGELFF
TRBV9	TRBJ2-3	NA	TRBD2	TGTGCCAGCAGCGTAGTGGCTAGCGGGGTTACAGATACGCAGTATTTT	CASSVVASGVTDTQYF
TRBV7-9	TRBJ2-7	NA	TRBD2	TGTGCCAGCAGCTTTAGCGGGAGGGCGTACGAGCAGTACTTC	CASSFSGRAYEQYF
TRBV4-2	TRBJ1-1	NA	TRBD1	TGTGCCAGCAGCCAAGATCTACAGGGGATAAGGAACACTGAAGCTTTCTTT	CASSQDLQGIRNTEAFF
TRBV4-2	TRBJ2-1	few	TRBD2	TGTGCCAGCAGCCCTACAACTAGCGGGGATGCCAATGAGCAGTTCTTC	CASSPTTSGDANEQFF
TRBV9	TRBJ2-7	NA	NA	TGTGCCAGCAGCGTAGCTGACAGACCTTACGAGCAGTACTTC	CASSVADRPYEQYF
TRBV9	TRBJ2-1	NA	TRBD1	TGTGCCAGCAGCGTAGGGACAGGATCGCTTTCCTACAATGAGCAGTTCTTC	CASSVGTGSLSYNEQFF
TRBV4-1	TRBJ2-5	NA	NA	TGCGCCAGCAGCCTACCCACAGGGGCGGGGGAGACCCAGTACTTC	CASSLPTGAGETQYF
TRBV25-1	TRBJ2-1	NA	TRBD2	TGTGCCAGCAGCTATAGCGGGGGGGTCTACAATGAGCAGTTCTTC	CASSYSGGVYNEQFF
TRBV9	TRBJ1-6	few	TRBD1	TGTGCCAGCAGCGTAGGACAGGGGGCGGCAAATTCACCCCTCCACTTT	CASSVGQGAANSPLHF
TRBV30	TRBJ2-3	NA	NA	TGTGCCTGGAGCGGGAGCACAGATACGCAGTATTTT	CAWSGSTDTQYF
TRBV28	TRBJ2-2	NA	NA	TGTGCCAGCAGTTTAGGGACTTTTAACACCGGGGAGCTGTTTTTT	CASSLGTFNTGELFF
TRBV5-5	TRBJ1-1	NA	NA	TGTGCCAGCAGCTTTTGGGACAAGAACACTGAAGCTTTCTTT	CASSFWDKNTEAFF
TRBV6-5	TRBJ2-7	NA	NA	TGTGCCAGCAGTTCTGGACAGACCTACGAGCAGTACTTC	CASSSGQTYEQYF
TRBV7-9	TRBJ1-2	NA	TRBD1	TGTTCCAGCAGCTGGGGCCGGGACAGGGACTATGGCTACACCTTC	CSSSWGRDRDYGYTF
TRBV9	TRBJ2-2	NA	TRBD2	TGTGCCAGCAGCGTCGGGGGGGGTAGTATCACCGGGGAGCTGTTTTTT	CASSVGGGSITGELFF
TRBV6-5	TRBJ1-6	NA	NA	TGTGCCAGCAGTTACTTGTCGTATTCACCCCTCCACTTT	CASSYLSYSPLHF
TRBV6-1	TRBJ2-7	NA	NA	TGCGCCAGCAGTGAAGTGGAACTAGGGATATACGAGCAGTACTTC	CASSEVELGIYEQYF
TRBV7-9	TRBJ2-7	NA	NA	TGTGCCAGCGCGGAGTCTTCCTACGAGCAGTACTTC	CASAESSYEQYF
TRBV7-9	TRBJ2-2	NA	NA	TGTGCCAGCAGCTTAAACAGCAAAACGAACACCGGGGAGCTGTTTTTT	CASSLNSKTNTGELFF
TRBV7-9	TRBJ2-7	NA	NA	TGTGCCAGCAGCTTAGTTGAGGCAGTCGAGCAGTACTTC	CASSLVEAVEQYF
TRBV6-1	TRBJ2-2	few	NA	TGTGCCAGCAGTGAAGGGCGGATAACCGGGGAGCTGTTTTTT	CASSEGRITGELFF
TRBV7-9	TRBJ2-5	NA	NA	TGTGCCAGCAGCTCATCAGGGGCAGAGACCCAGTACTTC	CASSSSGAETQYF
TRBV25-1	TRBJ2-1	NA	TRBD1	TGTGCCAGCGGCGCCGGGACAGGGATCAATGAGCAGTTCTTC	CASGAGTGINEQFF
TRBV5-1	TRBJ1-6	once	TRBD1	TGCGCCAGCAGCTTGGGGGACAGCGGATCACCCCTCCACTTT	CASSLGDSGSPLHF
TRBV27	TRBJ1-1	NA	TRBD1	TGTGCCAGCAGTGGGAGGACAGGGTTGTTCGTGTGGCGGGAGAGGGCTGAAGCTTTCTTT	CASSGRTGLFVWRERAEAFF
TRBV5-1	TRBJ1-5	NA	NA	TGCGCCAGCAGCTTGGATCGGGGGAGCAATCAGCCCCAGCATTTT	CASSLDRGSNQPQHF
TRBV19	TRBJ2-1	NA	TRBD2	TGTGCCAGTAGTATCAGCGGGAGCTCGGATGAGCAGTTCTTC	CASSISGSSDEQFF
TRBV27	TRBJ2-1	NA	NA	TGTGCCACCTTAGATAGGGGTAGGAATGAGCAGTTCTTC	CATLDRGRNEQFF
TRBV5-4	TRBJ2-2	NA	TRBD1	TGTGCCAGCGCACCCGGACAGGGCGGACTCACCGGGGAGCTGTTTTTT	CASAPGQGGLTGELFF
TRBV7-9	TRBJ1-1	NA	NA	TGTGCCAGCAGCTTAGCGGCAGGTCAGAACACTGAAGCTTTCTTT	CASSLAAGQNTEAFF
TRBV11-2	TRBJ1-1	NA	NA	TGTGCCAGCAGCTTAGTGGGGGGCACTGAAGCTTTCTTT	CASSLVGGTEAFF
TRBV25-1	TRBJ1-1	NA	NA	TGTGCCAGCAGTGGGACAGAGAACACTGAAGCTTTCTTT	CASSGTENTEAFF
TRBV7-8	TRBJ2-3	NA	NA	TGTGCCAGCAGGGAGAGGAGACAGGGCACAGATACGCAGTATTTT	CASRERRQGTDTQYF
TRBV30	TRBJ2-1	once	NA	TGTGCCTGGACATTGGCGGGGTATTACAATGAGCAGTTCTTC	CAWTLAGYYNEQFF
TRBV5-6	TRBJ2-7	NA	NA	TGTGCCAGCAGCTTCGGTTTAACCGCACAGGGAAGGAGACACGAGCAGTACTTC	CASSFGLTAQGRRHEQYF
TRBV5-1	TRBJ1-6	NA	TRBD1	TGCGCCAGCAGCACGGGACAGGCGAGCTCCTATAATTCACCCCTCCACTTT	CASSTGQASSYNSPLHF
TRBV5-1	TRBJ2-1	NA	NA	TGCGCCAGCAGCTTGAGTGGGCTCCAGGTCAATGAGCAGTTCTTC	CASSLSGLQVNEQFF
TRBV7-6	TRBJ2-1	few	TRBD1	TGTGCCAGCAGCGGCGGGACAGGGGTTAATGAGCAGTTCTTC	CASSGGTGVNEQFF
TRBV7-9	TRBJ2-2	NA	TRBD2	TGTGCCAGCAGCCCCCGGGGACTAAGGAGCTGGGGGGAGCTGTTTTTT	CASSPRGLRSWGELFF
TRBV9	TRBJ2-6	NA	NA	TGTGCCAGCAGCGGACGTACAGACTCTGGGGCCAACGTCCTGACTTTC	CASSGRTDSGANVLTF
TRBV7-9	TRBJ1-5	NA	TRBD1	TGTGCCAGCAGCCCCGGACAGGGCTTACTAGGGAATCAGCCCCAGCATTTT	CASSPGQGLLGNQPQHF
TRBV9	TRBJ1-4	NA	NA	TGTGCCAGCAGCGTAGGTGGACAGTCTAATGAAAAACTGTTTTTT	CASSVGGQSNEKLFF